Sequencing of this TCR beta chain was carried out in a study of cytomegalovirus exposure and HLA in healthy donors. Vbeta (60) and Jbeta (13) primers were used in the PCR. Method: immunoSEQ multiplex PCR; TCRdb's copy keeps in-frame clones and lacks some. The data show 120,000 or so clones, about two thirds seen once. The CDR3 is made up of 13 amino acids. Germline loops: CDR1 MDHEN, CDR2 SYDVKM. About this clone: Its antigen remains unknown.

Study outcomes and limitations: TCR beta chains associated with HLA were, in a later analysis, more clonally expanded than equally common others. When a later analysis was performed, an Asian-associated ancestry cluster reportedly had fewer N-insertions than the roughly 690-donor mean.

The V call is TRBV28, the J call TRBJ2-5; 7 bases fit TRBD1. The DNA end favors TRBJ2-7, so the J call may be wrong. The sequence derives from a man aged 30 to 39 in good health and CMV-seronegative. The sequencing input was PBMCs. The DNA of the CDR3 is TGTGCCAGCACAGACAGGGTGAGATACGAGCAGTACTTC. As protein: CASTDRVRYEQYF.